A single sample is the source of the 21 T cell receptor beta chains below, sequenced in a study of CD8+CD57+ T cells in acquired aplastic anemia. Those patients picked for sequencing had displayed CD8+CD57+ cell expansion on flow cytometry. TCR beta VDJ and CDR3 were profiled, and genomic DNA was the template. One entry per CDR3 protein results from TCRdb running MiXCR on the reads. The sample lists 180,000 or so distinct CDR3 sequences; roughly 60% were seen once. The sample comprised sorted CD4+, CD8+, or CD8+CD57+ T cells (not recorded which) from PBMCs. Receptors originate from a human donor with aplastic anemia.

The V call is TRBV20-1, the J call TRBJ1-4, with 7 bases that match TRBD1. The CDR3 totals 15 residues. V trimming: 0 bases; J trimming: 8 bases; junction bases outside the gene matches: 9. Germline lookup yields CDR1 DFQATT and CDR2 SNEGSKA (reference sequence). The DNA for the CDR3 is TGCAGTGCTAGAGATGAACAGGGGTGGGGCGAAAAACTGTTTTTT. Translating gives CSARDEQGWGEKLFF.

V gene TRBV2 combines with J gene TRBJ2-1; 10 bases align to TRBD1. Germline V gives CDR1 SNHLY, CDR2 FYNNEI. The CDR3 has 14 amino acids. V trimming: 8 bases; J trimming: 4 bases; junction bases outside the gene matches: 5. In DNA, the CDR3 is TGTGCCAGCGCCCCGGGACAGGGGTACAATGAGCAGTTCTTC. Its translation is CASAPGQGYNEQFF.

The CDR3 loop reads CSVAGQFSSYEQYF. CDR3 DNA: TGCAGCGTTGCGGGACAATTTTCCTCCTACGAGCAGTACTTC. The rearrangement uses TRBV29-1 and TRBJ2-7; D may be TRBD1 (6 bases). The germline V gene encodes CDR1 SQVTM and CDR2 ANQGSEA. The CDR3 extends over 14 amino acids. V lost 4 bases and J lost 0, with 13 bases in between.

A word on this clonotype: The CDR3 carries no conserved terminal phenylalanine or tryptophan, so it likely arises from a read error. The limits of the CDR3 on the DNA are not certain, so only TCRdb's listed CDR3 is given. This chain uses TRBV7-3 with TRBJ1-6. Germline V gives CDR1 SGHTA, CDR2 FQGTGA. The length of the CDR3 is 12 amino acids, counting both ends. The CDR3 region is CASLDGYSTPPL.

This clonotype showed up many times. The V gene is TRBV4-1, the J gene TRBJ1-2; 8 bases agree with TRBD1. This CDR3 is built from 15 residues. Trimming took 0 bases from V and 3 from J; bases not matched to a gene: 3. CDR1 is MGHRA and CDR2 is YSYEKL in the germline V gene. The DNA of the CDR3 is TGCGCCAGCAGCCAAGAATCGACAGGGGACTATGGCTACACCTTC. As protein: CASSQESTGDYGYTF.

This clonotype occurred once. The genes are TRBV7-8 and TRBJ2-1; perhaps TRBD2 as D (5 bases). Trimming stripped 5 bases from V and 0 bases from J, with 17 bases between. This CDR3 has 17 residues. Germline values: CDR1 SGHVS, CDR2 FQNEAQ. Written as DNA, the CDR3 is TGTGCCAGCAGCCAAGTTGGGAGCCATAGCTCCTACAATGAGCAGTTCTTC. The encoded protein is CASSQVGSHSSYNEQFF.

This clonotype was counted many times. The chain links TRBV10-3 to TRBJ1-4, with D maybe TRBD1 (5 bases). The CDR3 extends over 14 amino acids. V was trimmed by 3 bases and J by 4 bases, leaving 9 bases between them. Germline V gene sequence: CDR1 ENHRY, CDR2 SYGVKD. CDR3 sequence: CAISEGEINEKLFF. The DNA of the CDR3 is TGTGCCATCAGTGAAGGGGAGATTAATGAAAAACTGTTTTTT.

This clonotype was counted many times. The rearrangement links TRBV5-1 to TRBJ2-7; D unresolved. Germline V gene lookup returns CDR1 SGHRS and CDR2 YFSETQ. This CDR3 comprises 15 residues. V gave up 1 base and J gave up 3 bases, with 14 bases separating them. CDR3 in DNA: TGCGCCAGCAGCTTGACGTACAGAACACTCTACGAGCAGTACTTC. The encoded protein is CASSLTYRTLYEQYF.

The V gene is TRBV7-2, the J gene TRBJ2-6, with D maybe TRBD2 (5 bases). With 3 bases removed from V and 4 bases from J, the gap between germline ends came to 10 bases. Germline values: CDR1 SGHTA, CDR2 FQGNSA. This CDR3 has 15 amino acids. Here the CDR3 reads CASSFRGSGANVLTF. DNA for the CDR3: TGTGCCAGCAGCTTTCGGGGATCCGGGGCCAACGTCCTGACTTTC.

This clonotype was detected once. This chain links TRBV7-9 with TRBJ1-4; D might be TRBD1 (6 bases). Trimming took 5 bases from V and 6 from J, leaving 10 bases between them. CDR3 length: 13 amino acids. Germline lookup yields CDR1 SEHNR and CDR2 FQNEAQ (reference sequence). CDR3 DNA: TGTGCCAGCAGCACACGACAGGATGAAAAACTGTTTTTT. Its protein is CASSTRQDEKLFF.

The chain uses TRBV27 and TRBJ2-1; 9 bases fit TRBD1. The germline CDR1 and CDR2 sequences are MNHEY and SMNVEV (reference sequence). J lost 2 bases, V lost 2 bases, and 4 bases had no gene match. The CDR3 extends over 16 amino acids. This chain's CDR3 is CASSLLGTGTYNEQFF. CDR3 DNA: TGTGCCAGCAGTTTACTGGGGACAGGGACCTACAATGAGCAGTTCTTC.

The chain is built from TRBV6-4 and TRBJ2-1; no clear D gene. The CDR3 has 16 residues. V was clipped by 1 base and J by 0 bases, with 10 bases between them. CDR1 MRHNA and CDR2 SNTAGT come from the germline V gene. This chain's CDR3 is CASSDWAGRSYNEQFF. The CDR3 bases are TGTGCCAGCAGTGACTGGGCAGGCCGCTCCTACAATGAGCAGTTCTTC.

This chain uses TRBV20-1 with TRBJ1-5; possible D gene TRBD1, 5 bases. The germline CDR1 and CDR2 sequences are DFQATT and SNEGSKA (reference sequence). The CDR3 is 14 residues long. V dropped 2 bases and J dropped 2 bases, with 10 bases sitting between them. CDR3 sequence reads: CSARTGGGNQPQHF. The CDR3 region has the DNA TGCAGTGCTAGAACGGGGGGGGGCAATCAGCCCCAGCATTTT.

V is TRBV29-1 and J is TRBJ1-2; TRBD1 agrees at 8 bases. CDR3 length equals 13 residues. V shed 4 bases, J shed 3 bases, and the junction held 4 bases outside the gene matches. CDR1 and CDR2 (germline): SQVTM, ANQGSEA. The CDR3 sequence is CSVVTGGYYGYTF. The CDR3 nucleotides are TGCAGCGTTGTTACAGGGGGGTACTATGGCTACACCTTC.

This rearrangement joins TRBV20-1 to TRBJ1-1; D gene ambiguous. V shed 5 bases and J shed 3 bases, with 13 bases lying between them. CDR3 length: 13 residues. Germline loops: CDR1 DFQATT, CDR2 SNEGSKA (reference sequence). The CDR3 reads CSARPFQHTEAFF. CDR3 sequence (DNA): TGCAGTGCTCGCCCTTTTCAGCACACTGAAGCTTTCTTT.

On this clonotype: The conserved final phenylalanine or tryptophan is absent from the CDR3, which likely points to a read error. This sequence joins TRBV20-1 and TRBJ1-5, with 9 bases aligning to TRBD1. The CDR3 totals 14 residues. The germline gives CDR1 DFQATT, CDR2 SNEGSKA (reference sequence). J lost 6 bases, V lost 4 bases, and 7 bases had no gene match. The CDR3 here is CSATRTGDRQPQHL. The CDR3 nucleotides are TGCAGTGCTACCAGGACAGGGGATCGTCAGCCCCAGCATCTT.

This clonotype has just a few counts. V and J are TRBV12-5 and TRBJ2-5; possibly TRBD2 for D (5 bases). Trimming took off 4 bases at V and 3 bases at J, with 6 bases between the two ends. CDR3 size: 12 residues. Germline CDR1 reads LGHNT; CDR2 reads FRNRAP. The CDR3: CASGSGKETQYF. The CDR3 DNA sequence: TGTGCTAGTGGTTCGGGGAAAGAGACCCAGTACTTC.

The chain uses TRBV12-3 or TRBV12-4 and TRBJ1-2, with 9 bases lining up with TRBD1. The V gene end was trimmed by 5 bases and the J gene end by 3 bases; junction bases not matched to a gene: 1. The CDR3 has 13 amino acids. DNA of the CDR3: TGTGCCAGCAGTACAGGGGGCGACTATGGCTACACCTTC. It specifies CASSTGGDYGYTF.

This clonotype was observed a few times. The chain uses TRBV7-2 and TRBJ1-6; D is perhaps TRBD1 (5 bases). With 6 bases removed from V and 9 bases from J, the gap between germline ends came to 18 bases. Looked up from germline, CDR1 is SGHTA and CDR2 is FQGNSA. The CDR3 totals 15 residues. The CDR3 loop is CASRLGWGLPSPLHF. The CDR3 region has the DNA TGTGCCAGCAGACTAGGGTGGGGGTTACCTTCACCCCTCCACTTT.

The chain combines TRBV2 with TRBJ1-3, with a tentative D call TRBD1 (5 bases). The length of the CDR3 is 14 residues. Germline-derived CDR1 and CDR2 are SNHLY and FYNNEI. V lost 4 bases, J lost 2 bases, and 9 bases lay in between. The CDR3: CASSVRTPGNTIYF. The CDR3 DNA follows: TGTGCCAGCAGTGTGAGGACACCTGGAAACACCATATATTTT.

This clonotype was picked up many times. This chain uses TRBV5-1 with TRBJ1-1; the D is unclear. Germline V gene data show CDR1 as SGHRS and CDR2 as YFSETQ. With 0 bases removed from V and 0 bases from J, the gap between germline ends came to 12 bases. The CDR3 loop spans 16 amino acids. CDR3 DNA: TGCGCCAGCAGCTTGGGAGGGAGGGCACTGAACACTGAAGCTTTCTTT. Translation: CASSLGGRALNTEAFF.